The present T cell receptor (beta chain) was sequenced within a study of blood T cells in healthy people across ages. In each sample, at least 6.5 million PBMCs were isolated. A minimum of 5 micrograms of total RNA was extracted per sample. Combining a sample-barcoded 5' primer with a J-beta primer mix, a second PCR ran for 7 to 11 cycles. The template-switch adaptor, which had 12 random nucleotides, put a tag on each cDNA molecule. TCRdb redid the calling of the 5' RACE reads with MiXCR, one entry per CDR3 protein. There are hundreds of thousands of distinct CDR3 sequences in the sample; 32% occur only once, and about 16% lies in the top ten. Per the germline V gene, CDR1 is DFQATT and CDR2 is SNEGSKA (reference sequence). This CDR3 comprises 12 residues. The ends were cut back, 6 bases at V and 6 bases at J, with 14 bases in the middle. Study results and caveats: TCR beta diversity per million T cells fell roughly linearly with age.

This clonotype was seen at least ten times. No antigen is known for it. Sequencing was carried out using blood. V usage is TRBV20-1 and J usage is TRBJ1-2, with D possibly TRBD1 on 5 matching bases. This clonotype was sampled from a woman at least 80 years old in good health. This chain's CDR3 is CSAQPGRDGYTF. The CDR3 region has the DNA TGCAGTGCACAGCCAGGGCGCGATGGCTACACCTTC.